This entry concerns a single TCR beta chain. The antigen is not known. The data derive from a study of vaccination and CD4 T cells after COVID-19. For the study at large: Participants, all vaccine recipients, received two doses of either BNT162b2 or mRNA-1273. Each control culture was treated with a CEFX pool, an HIV-1 Nef pool, or no peptide.

Study-level findings and limits: Early post-infection timepoints were not included, and relatively few convalescent patients were studied.

Germline V lookup: CDR1 KGHDR, CDR2 SFDVKD. The CDR3 covers 16 residues. V lost 4 bases and J lost 6; bases outside the gene matches: 11. With the Oncomine TCR Beta short-read assay, DNA from cultured CD4+ T cells was sequenced. TCRdb reanalysed the PCR reads using MiXCR and keeps one entry per CDR3 protein. Among approximately 6,500 distinct CDR3 sequences, less than 50% were seen once, and the ten largest hold about 60%. Noted treatment: approximately nine-day PBMC culture with coronavirus spike peptide pools or control peptides (ViraFEST assay). From the unexposed donor, CD4+ T cells were collected ahead of the COVID-19 pandemic (2011-2018). After being plated at over 1.5 million per well, PBMCs were cultured with 9.5 to 10 IU/ml IL-2 and roughly 9.8 ug/ml peptide pools.

Sequencing was performed on CD4+ T cells from blood, cultured in vitro. The source is a human donor in good health. This rearrangement joins TRBV24-1 to TRBJ2-1; 7 bases are shared with TRBD1. The CDR3 here is CATSDENRGYSNEQFF. CDR3 bases: TGTGCCACCAGTGACGAGAACAGGGGATATAGCAATGAGCAGTTCTTC.